The next 23 T cell receptor beta chains were all read from a single sample in a study of T cells expressing NK-cell markers. TCRdb reanalyzed the 5' RACE reads, giving one entry per CDR3 protein sequence and no DNA. The sample holds approximately 380,000 distinct CDR3 sequences. Sequenced sample: blood T cells: a sorted CD56 or NKG2C T cell subset, CD4+ or CD8+ T cells, or bulk PBMC T cells (not recorded which). These receptors were taken from a man aged 18-70 years in good health.

The J gene is TRBJ2-7, the V gene TRBV12-3 or TRBV12-4; TCRdb designates TRBD1, a call that cannot be tested without DNA. CDR3 length: 17 residues. CDR3 in amino acids: CASSRRLRDSRLWEQYF.

The chain uses TRBV11-1 and TRBJ1-4; no DNA is available, so the TRBD1 call from TCRdb remains unchecked. Germline-derived CDR1 and CDR2 are SGHAT and FQDESV (reference sequence). The CDR3 is made up of 18 amino acids. This CDR3 is CASSPLGQGLATNEKLFF.

The chain combines TRBV5-6 with TRBJ1-4. The CDR3 contains 13 residues. Germline CDR1 reads SGHDT; CDR2 reads YYEEEE. The CDR3 loop is CASSLSGEGRLFF.

The chain is built from TRBV5-1 and TRBJ2-7. CDR3 length: 13 amino acids. Germline loops: CDR1 SGHRS, CDR2 YFSETQ. This CDR3 is CASSLERVGVQYF.

This chain uses TRBV5-1 with TRBJ2-3; TCRdb names TRBD1, which stays unverified in the absence of DNA. The length of the CDR3 is 15 residues. Germline V gene sequence: CDR1 SGHRS, CDR2 YFSETQ. The CDR3 reads CASSLQDSMTDTQYF.

This chain connects TRBV5-4 to TRBJ1-6; lacking DNA, the TRBD1 call made by TCRdb goes unchecked. The CDR3 runs 14 residues. CDR1 and CDR2 (germline): SGHNT, YYREEE (reference sequence). CDR3 sequence reads: CASRSGNNNSPLHF. Looking up the rest from reference TRBV5-4 and TRBJ1-6 gives the full variable domain: ETGVTQSPTHLIKTRGQQVTLRCSSQSGHNTVSWYQQALGQGPQFIFQYYREEENGRGNFPPRFSGLQFPNYSSELNVNALELDDSALYLCASRSGNNNSPLHFGNGTRLTVT.

The chain links TRBV7-2 to TRBJ1-6. The CDR3 runs to 16 residues. The germline V gene encodes CDR1 SGHTA and CDR2 FQGNSA. CDR3 protein: CASSTDYGSYNSPLHF.

The CDR3 reads CASSRGQQNQPQHF. This chain joins TRBV5-6 and TRBJ1-5; TCRdb's assignment of TRBD1 cannot be checked, as there is no DNA. The CDR3 length is 14 residues. Germline V gives CDR1 SGHDT, CDR2 YYEEEE.

The genes are TRBV5-5 and TRBJ1-2; with no DNA, the TCRdb D assignment of TRBD1 cannot be verified. This CDR3 has 16 residues. From germline, CDR1 is SGHKS and CDR2 YYEKEE (reference sequence). CDR3 in amino acids: CASSNANPGQLNGYTF.

The chain uses TRBV27 and TRBJ1-5; the TCRdb D gene call, TRBD1, has no DNA to confirm it. CDR3 size: 15 residues. Per germline, CDR1 MNHEY and CDR2 SMNVEV (reference sequence). This CDR3 reads CASKPGQGGGQPQHF.

The chain combines TRBV18 with TRBJ2-7; TCRdb calls TRBD1, which cannot be checked without DNA. The germline V gene encodes CDR1 KGHSH and CDR2 LQKENI. This CDR3 spans 14 amino acids. CDR3 residues: CASSRAGASVEQYF.

The CDR3 loop is CASSSLGTGDNEQFF. J is TRBJ2-1 and V is TRBV7-9; TCRdb returns TRBD1, unconfirmable since there is no DNA. The CDR3 covers 15 residues. Germline CDR1 is SEHNR and CDR2 is FQNEAQ (reference sequence). The full variable domain, completed using reference TRBV7-9 and TRBJ2-1, is DTGVSQNPRHKITKRGQNVTFRCDPISEHNRLYWYRQTLGQGPEFLTYFQNEAQLEKSRLLSDRFSAERPKGSFSTLEIQRTEQGDSAMYLCASSSLGTGDNEQFFGPGTRLTVL.

CDR3 protein: CASSFERWSYEQYF. The chain uses TRBV11-2 and TRBJ2-7. This CDR3 comprises 14 residues. Per germline, CDR1 SGHAT and CDR2 FQNNGV.

The V gene is TRBV24-1, the J gene TRBJ2-1; TCRdb picks TRBD1, but there is no DNA to check that call. Germline V gives CDR1 KGHDR, CDR2 SFDVKD. There are 16 residues in the CDR3. The CDR3 loop is CATSDNRGGIHNEQFF.

The chain has TRBV29-1 and TRBJ1-1; the D gene TCRdb calls, TRBD1, cannot be checked with no DNA. Germline values: CDR1 SQVTM, CDR2 ANQGSEA. The CDR3 contains 12 residues. This CDR3 is CSGSDRNTEAFF.

This chain uses TRBV12-3 or TRBV12-4 with TRBJ1-1; TCRdb picks TRBD1, but there is no DNA to check that call. The CDR3 runs to 13 residues. CDR3 sequence reads: CASSPLKGKGAFF.

The chain recombines TRBV7-9 with TRBJ2-2; the TRBD2 assignment by TCRdb is unverifiable without DNA. The CDR3 consists of 16 residues. CDR1 and CDR2 (germline): SEHNR, FQNEAQ (reference sequence). CDR3 protein: CASSTPAGGSSGELFF.

This chain links TRBV10-2 with TRBJ1-2; TCRdb's D call, TRBD1, is unchecked because there is no DNA. This CDR3 spans 15 amino acids. Germline values: CDR1 WSHSY, CDR2 SAAADI. CDR3 protein: CASSRDRRSNYGYTF.

The chain recombines TRBV7-9 with TRBJ2-1. Germline lookup yields CDR1 SEHNR and CDR2 FQNEAQ (reference sequence). The CDR3 has 16 residues. The CDR3 reads CASTIYGRSSYNEQFF.

The chain carries TRBV15 and TRBJ2-5; TCRdb picks TRBD2, but there is no DNA to check that call. This CDR3 comprises 15 residues. CDR1 LNHNV and CDR2 YYDKDF come from the germline V gene (reference sequence). CDR3 protein: CATSRSGGGFETQYF.

CDR3: CSAIKGQGMETQYF. This chain joins TRBV20-1 and TRBJ2-5; TCRdb picks TRBD1, but there is no DNA to check that call. The V gene's germline CDR1 is DFQATT and CDR2 SNEGSKA (reference sequence). The CDR3 extends over 14 amino acids.

The J gene is TRBJ2-5, the V gene TRBV12-3 or TRBV12-4; the D call of TRBD1 rests on TCRdb alone, since no DNA is present to check it. The CDR3 spans 16 residues. The CDR3 sequence is CASSSRTGLGQETQYF.

This chain uses TRBV12-3 or TRBV12-4 with TRBJ1-2; TCRdb's D gene call, TRBD1, goes unchecked for lack of DNA. The CDR3 has 14 residues. CDR3 loop: CASSLLGGDLGYTF.